This paragraph reports one TCR beta chain. Through a sample-barcoded 5' primer and a J-beta primer mix, a second PCR was run for roughly 6 to 11 cycles. A tag from a template-switch adaptor with 12 random nucleotides marked each cDNA molecule. One entry per CDR3 protein, called by TCRdb with MiXCR from the 5' RACE reads. The sample includes 780,000 or so distinct CDR3 sequences, approximately 55% of them seen just once. This record comes from a study of blood T cells in healthy people across ages. The TCR originated in an older man in good health. Sequenced material: blood.

The CDR3 loop reads CATSSKQGSQVYF. Here the CDR3 DNA reads TGTGCCACCAGCAGCAAACAGGGCTCCCAGGTGTACTTC. This chain uses TRBV15 with TRBJ2-7; maybe TRBD1 (6 bases). The CDR3 is 13 amino acids. CDR1 is LNHNV, CDR2 YYDKDF, per germline (reference sequence). Deletions cut 3 bases from V and 12 bases from J, with 18 bases between.